One and the same sample provided the 13 T cell receptor beta chains below, sequenced in a study of T-cell memory formation after mild COVID-19 (dated by TCRdb to the early 2020s). The method was 5' RACE. The instrument was an Illumina NovaSeq 6000. Clones were called with MiXCR by TCRdb after fastp trimmed the public reads at Q25, and only in-frame beta chains were retained. Every CDR3 protein is listed once, alongside the most common genes and DNA of its rows. The sample table lists 550,000 to 650,000 distinct CDR3 sequences, 17% of them with a count of one. The ten biggest clones cover around 7.8% of the sample. The sequenced material came from PBMCs or a T cell subset sorted from them (not recorded which). All receptors come from an adult woman who had mild COVID-19 (a few samples of this study predate the infection). The sample titles of this study are shuffled in the database, so cell type and time point are left out; the donor was told from shared clones.

The chain is built from TRBV20-1 and TRBJ1-3; D is undetermined. Germline-derived CDR1 and CDR2 are DFQATT and SNEGSKA (reference sequence). Trimming took off 0 bases at V and 4 bases at J, with 16 bases between the two ends. The CDR3 runs to 16 residues. The CDR3 spells CSARDGLGSAGNTIYF. CDR3 sequence (DNA): TGCAGTGCTAGAGATGGGTTGGGTAGCGCGGGAAACACCATATATTTT.

The chain links TRBV25-1 to TRBJ2-3; D is undetermined. Trimming removed 4 bases at V and 0 bases at J, with 11 bases between. Germline V gene lookup returns CDR1 MGHDK and CDR2 SYGVNS. CDR3 size: 15 residues. CDR3 sequence: CASSGPGASTDTQYF. CDR3 coding DNA: TGTGCCAGCAGTGGTCCAGGAGCTAGCACAGATACGCAGTATTTT.

V is TRBV29-1 and J is TRBJ2-3; D is unclear. CDR3 length equals 13 residues. Germline assignment: CDR1 SQVTM and CDR2 ANQGSEA. V lost 4 bases, J lost 2 bases, and 10 bases lay in between. The CDR3 nucleotides are TGCAGCGTTGTGGACGGATACACAGATACGCAGTATTTT. This sequence encodes CSVVDGYTDTQYF.

This clonotype was counted between two and nine times. The genes are TRBV29-1 and TRBJ2-3; the D is unclear. Germline values: CDR1 SQVTM, CDR2 ANQGSEA. The CDR3 runs 10 residues. The V end was cut by 5 bases, the J end by 9 bases, with 9 bases between. CDR3: CSVRARTQYF. DNA for the CDR3: TGCAGCGTTAGGGCTAGAACGCAGTATTTT.

This clonotype was counted between two and nine times. The chain recombines TRBV11-2 with TRBJ2-5, with 8 bases identical to TRBD2. The ends lost 4 bases at V and 3 bases at J; junction bases unmatched: 19. This CDR3 spans 19 amino acids. The germline V gene encodes CDR1 SGHAT and CDR2 FQNNGV. In DNA form, the CDR3 reads TGTGCCAGCAGCTCACCTACGTTATCAACGACTAGCGTCAAAGAGACCCAGTACTTC. Translated, it gives CASSSPTLSTTSVKETQYF.

This clonotype has just a few counts. This chain joins TRBV29-1 and TRBJ2-3, with a weak D call TRBD1 (5 bases). CDR1 and CDR2 (germline): SQVTM, ANQGSEA. Between the trimmed V and J ends, which lost 5 bases and 2 bases, there was a span of 8 bases. CDR3 length: 12 amino acids. The CDR3 region is CSVMTDTDTQYF. In DNA, the CDR3 is TGCAGCGTTATGACAGACACAGATACGCAGTATTTT.

Only a few counts were recorded for this clonotype. The V and J genes are TRBV9 and TRBJ2-7; 10 bases line up with TRBD2. J was trimmed by 2 bases and V by 3 bases; bases with no gene match: 11. The germline gives CDR1 SGDLS, CDR2 YYNGEE. The CDR3 has 17 amino acids. CDR3 region: CASSANPRTSGPYEQYF. The CDR3 DNA follows: TGTGCCAGCAGCGCCAACCCCCGGACTAGCGGACCCTACGAGCAGTACTTC.

A few counts support this clonotype. This sequence joins TRBV4-1 and TRBJ2-7; 13 bases line up with TRBD2. With V trimmed by 2 bases and J by 4 bases, 5 bases remained unmatched. CDR3 length: 16 residues. Looked up from germline, CDR1 is MGHRA and CDR2 is YSYEKL. CDR3 amino acids: CASSQLLAGGPYEQYF. CDR3 sequence (DNA): TGCGCCAGCAGCCAATTACTAGCGGGGGGGCCATACGAGCAGTACTTC.

This chain connects TRBV9 to TRBJ2-3; TRBD2 might be the D (6 bases). V lost 4 bases to trimming and J lost 5 bases, with 11 bases between them. CDR3 length: 13 residues. CDR1 is SGDLS, CDR2 YYNGEE, per germline. The CDR3 spells CASSRYGGDTQYF. The CDR3 DNA reads TGTGCCAGCAGCCGCTACGGGGGAGATACGCAGTATTTT. Looking up the rest from reference TRBV9 and TRBJ2-3 gives the full variable domain: DSGVTQTPKHLITATGQRVTLRCSPRSGDLSVYWYQQSLDQGLQFLIQYYNGEERAKGNILERFSAQQFPDLHSELNLSSLELGDSALYFCASSRYGGDTQYFGPGTRLTVL.

In this sample, this clonotype turned up a few times. The V call is TRBV20-1, the J call TRBJ1-1; possibly TRBD1 for D (6 bases). This CDR3 comprises 11 residues. Trimming shortened V by 4 bases and J by 11 bases, and 14 bases separated the two germline ends. The germline V gene has CDR1 DFQATT and CDR2 SNEGSKA (reference sequence). The CDR3 protein is CSAIGGGEAFF. CDR3 nucleotides: TGCAGTGCTATTGGGGGGGGCGAGGCTTTCTTT.

The J gene is TRBJ2-1, the V gene TRBV6-4, with D possibly matching TRBD1 (6 bases). Germline CDR1 reads MRHNA; CDR2 reads SNTAGT. Trimming stripped 5 bases from V and 10 bases from J, with 12 bases between. The CDR3 has 12 residues. In DNA form, the CDR3 reads TGTGCCAGCAGTCGTACCGGGACAGAGCAGTTCTTC. The encoded protein is CASSRTGTEQFF.

V usage is TRBV10-3 and J usage is TRBJ2-3; 14 nucleotides agree with TRBD2. Germline CDR1 is ENHRY and CDR2 is SYGVKD. Unmatched junction bases numbered 1, after V lost 5 bases and J lost 3 bases. This CDR3 contains 15 residues. This CDR3 is CAISRTSGRTDTQYF. Here the CDR3 DNA reads TGTGCCATCAGTCGGACTAGCGGGAGGACAGATACGCAGTATTTT.

The sample holds a few counts of this clonotype. V usage is TRBV7-2 and J usage is TRBJ1-2; tentative D call: TRBD1 (6 bases). Germline assignment: CDR1 SGHTA and CDR2 FQGNSA. V lost 4 bases and J 2 bases, leaving 11 bases between the germline ends. CDR3 length equals 14 residues. The chain's CDR3 is CASSWQQGNYGYTF. For the CDR3, the DNA is TGTGCCAGCAGCTGGCAACAGGGAAACTATGGCTACACCTTC. The full variable domain, with the rest looked up from reference TRBV7-2 and TRBJ1-2, is GAGVSQSPSNKVTEKGKDVELRCDPISGHTALYWYRQSLGQGLEFLIYFQGNSAPDKSGLPSDRFSAERTGGSVSTLTIQRTQQEDSAVYLCASSWQQGNYGYTFGSGTRLTVV.